The rows below give T cell receptor beta chains drawn from one sample of a study of cytomegalovirus exposure and HLA in healthy donors. Clones were sequenced by immunoSEQ multiplex PCR, and TCRdb holds only the in-frame ones, with some missing. The table records over 90,000 clones, 79% of them present only once. The sequencing input was PBMCs. The receptors originated from a man aged 50 to 60 in good health and CMV-seropositive. Each CDR3 is given with its conserved first and last residue. The D gene is left open where the match is weak. Part of the rows lack a size; the others show once, few, many or a class for expanded clones.

. . TRBJ2-5 TRBV30 CAWSHAGLGKETQYF TGTGCCTGGAGTCATGCGGGGTTGGGGAAAGAGACCCAGTACTTC
. . TRBJ2-5 TRBV10-3 CAIGAGARETQYF TGTGCCATCGGGGCAGGGGCCCGTGAGACCCAGTACTTC
TRBD1 few TRBJ1-6 TRBV5-4 CASSTGTGGGFTYNSPLHF TGTGCCAGCAGCACAGGGACAGGGGGCGGCTTCACCTATAATTCACCCCTCCACTTT
. . TRBJ2-7 TRBV7-9 CASSLVSYEQYF TGTGCCAGCAGCTTAGTGTCCTACGAGCAGTACTTC
. . TRBJ2-7 TRBV10-1 CASRDSPRSYEQYF TGCGCCAGCAGGGACAGTCCTCGCTCCTACGAGCAGTACTTC
TRBD1 . TRBJ2-7 TRBV10-3 CAISVQPPGGNSYEQYF TGTGCCATCAGTGTGCAACCCCCAGGGGGCAACTCCTACGAGCAGTACTTC
. . TRBJ2-3 TRBV11-1 CASRSLVWGSGDTDTQYF TGTGCCAGCAGGTCTCTAGTCTGGGGTAGCGGAGACACAGATACGCAGTATTTT
TRBD1 . TRBJ1-4 TRBV5-1 CASSLGTGDSTNEKLFF TGCGCCAGCAGCTTGGGGACAGGCGATTCAACTAATGAAAAACTGTTTTTT
TRBD2 . TRBJ2-5 TRBV5-4 CASSLTSGETQYF TGTGCCAGCAGCCTGACTAGCGGAGAGACCCAGTACTTC
. . TRBJ2-2 TRBV19 CASTRDRGTGELFF TGTGCCAGCACGCGGGACAGAGGCACCGGGGAGCTGTTTTTT
TRBD1 . TRBJ2-3 TRBV5-1 CASSQGQGGADTQYF TGCGCCAGCAGCCAGGGACAGGGGGGGGCAGATACGCAGTATTTT
TRBD1 few TRBJ2-1 TRBV28 CASRKEQGTYNEQFF TGTGCCAGCAGAAAGGAACAGGGGACCTACAATGAGCAGTTCTTC
. few TRBJ1-1 TRBV4-1 CASSQAVANTEAFF TGCGCCAGCAGCCAAGCAGTGGCGAACACTGAAGCTTTCTTT
. . TRBJ2-7 TRBV19 CASRKLAQSSYEQYF TGTGCCAGTAGGAAACTAGCTCAGAGCTCCTACGAGCAGTACTTC
. . TRBJ1-2 TRBV27 CASSPTRGIGYTF TGTGCCAGCAGTCCTACGAGGGGGATTGGCTACACCTTC
TRBD1 . TRBJ2-1 TRBV30 CAWSAIVPGTGAYNEQFF TGTGCCTGGAGTGCGATAGTCCCCGGGACAGGGGCTTACAATGAGCAGTTCTTC
. . TRBJ2-7 TRBV30 CAWSVAPVSYEQYF TGTGCCTGGAGTGTAGCCCCTGTCTCCTACGAGCAGTACTTC
TRBD2 few TRBJ2-2 TRBV27 CASSRIAGPPTGELFF TGTGCCAGCAGCAGGATAGCGGGTCCCCCGACCGGGGAGCTGTTTTTT
. . TRBJ2-2 TRBV7-8 CASRTRGTGELFF TGTGCCAGCAGGACGAGGGGGACCGGGGAGCTGTTTTTT
. . TRBJ2-3 TRBV7-3 CASSFGTIPDTQYF TGTGCCAGCAGCTTTGGGACAATCCCAGATACGCAGTATTTT
TRBD2 . TRBJ2-7 TRBV27 CASSFGAGGTYEQYF TGTGCCAGCAGTTTTGGAGCGGGGGGAACCTACGAGCAGTACTTC
. . TRBJ2-7 TRBV5-4 CASSSDSYEQYF TGTGCCAGCAGCTCGGACAGCTACGAGCAGTACTTC
. . TRBJ2-1 TRBV6-4 CASSVLWRAWGTYNEQFF TGTGCCAGCAGTGTGCTTTGGCGGGCCTGGGGAACCTACAATGAGCAGTTCTTC
TRBD2 . TRBJ2-7 TRBV4-3 CASSQDTSGSNEQYF TGCGCCAGCAGCCAAGATACTAGCGGGTCGAACGAGCAGTACTTC
TRBD2 . TRBJ2-1 TRBV2 CASSGIESGDYNEQFF TGTGCCAGCAGTGGGATCGAGAGCGGGGACTACAATGAGCAGTTCTTC
TRBD2 . TRBJ2-1 TRBV28 CASSRTSGIDEQFF TGTGCCAGCAGCCGGACTAGCGGGATAGATGAGCAGTTCTTC
TRBD2 . TRBJ2-3 TRBV2 CASSEGAGEGDTQYF TGTGCCAGCAGTGAAGGAGCGGGAGAGGGAGATACGCAGTATTTT
TRBD2 . TRBJ2-2 TRBV7-2 CASSLLGTTNTGELFF TGTGCCAGCAGTTTGCTCGGGACTACAAACACCGGGGAGCTGTTTTTT
TRBD2 . TRBJ2-1 TRBV9 CASSSSGSSYNEQFF TGTGCCAGCAGTTCGAGCGGGAGCTCCTACAATGAGCAGTTCTTC
TRBD1 once TRBJ2-1 TRBV6-4 CASSDSGQGAVNEQFF TGTGCCAGCAGTGACTCTGGACAGGGGGCCGTCAATGAGCAGTTCTTC
TRBD1 . TRBJ2-7 TRBV2 CAGTGTGNSEQYF TGTGCCGGCACCGGGACAGGGAACTCCGAGCAGTACTTC
TRBD1 . TRBJ2-2 TRBV6-1 CASSVVRGPGELFF TGTGCCAGCAGTGTAGTGAGGGGGCCCGGGGAGCTGTTTTTT
TRBD1 . TRBJ2-1 TRBV27 CASRPTGGGYEQFF TGTGCCAGCAGACCAACAGGGGGCGGCTATGAGCAGTTCTTC
. . TRBJ2-7 TRBV19 CASSIDDSYEQYF TGTGCCAGTAGTATAGATGACAGTTACGAGCAGTACTTC
TRBD1 once TRBJ1-4 TRBV10-1 CARGQGGEKLFF TGCGCCAGGGGACAGGGAGGGGAAAAACTGTTTTTT
. . TRBJ2-2 TRBV6-5 CASTFTQVRTGELFF TGTGCCAGCACTTTCACACAGGTCCGCACCGGGGAGCTGTTTTTT
. . TRBJ2-3 TRBV5-1 CASSLELETDTQYF TGCGCCAGCAGCTTGGAACTAGAAACAGATACGCAGTATTTT
TRBD2 once TRBJ2-2 TRBV19 CASSILLAGGTGELFF TGTGCCAGTAGTATCCTACTAGCGGGAGGAACCGGGGAGCTGTTTTTT
TRBD1 . TRBJ1-5 TRBV28 CASTLGTGRGNQPQHF TGTGCCAGCACCTTGGGGACAGGTAGGGGCAATCAGCCCCAGCATTTT
. . TRBJ1-1 TRBV5-1 CASSLALQGNTEAFF TGCGCCAGCAGCTTGGCCCTACAGGGGAACACTGAAGCTTTCTTT
TRBD2 . TRBJ2-5 TRBV19 CASSTPGGRQETQYF TGTGCCAGTAGTACCCCCGGCGGGAGACAAGAGACCCAGTACTTC
. . TRBJ2-7 TRBV7-9 CASSLADSGYEQYF TGTGCCAGCAGCTTAGCGGATTCGGGGTACGAGCAGTACTTC
TRBD1 few TRBJ2-1 TRBV7-9 CASSPRQGARNEQFF TGTGCCAGCAGCCCACGACAGGGGGCAAGGAATGAGCAGTTCTTC
TRBD1 . TRBJ2-1 TRBV9 CASSGGQGAPEFF TGTGCCAGCAGCGGGGGACAGGGGGCGCCTGAGTTCTTC
. once TRBJ2-5 TRBV18 CASSPRTEETQYF TGTGCCAGCTCACCTAGAACAGAAGAGACCCAGTACTTC
. few TRBJ1-5 TRBV27 CASSSGERWQPQHF TGTGCCAGCAGCAGCGGTGAGCGCTGGCAGCCCCAGCATTTT
TRBD1 . TRBJ1-5 TRBV18 CASSPAGGLDQPQHF TGTGCCAGCTCACCAGCAGGGGGCCTGGATCAGCCCCAGCATTTT
. few TRBJ1-1 TRBV19 CASSIHAGTEAFF TGTGCCAGTAGTATCCATGCCGGCACTGAAGCTTTCTTT
. . TRBJ1-1 TRBV2 CASSETGNMAFF TGTGCCAGCAGTGAAACGGGGAATATGGCTTTCTTT
TRBD2 . TRBJ2-7 TRBV28 CASRTSGHYEQYF TGTGCCAGCAGGACTAGCGGCCACTACGAGCAGTACTTC
. . TRBJ2-7 TRBV7-2 CASSYTGSAYEQYF TGTGCCAGCAGCTACACAGGGTCCGCCTACGAGCAGTACTTC
. . TRBJ2-2 TRBV6-1 CASSDHSKPGELFF TGTGCCAGCAGTGATCATAGTAAACCCGGGGAGCTGTTTTTT